The rows below give T cell receptor beta chains drawn from one sample of a study of STAT3 mutations in large granular lymphocyte leukemia. TCRdb's copy holds only in-frame clones and misses some; the assay was immunoSEQ multiplex PCR. The table has approximately 27,000 clones, around 80% seen once; the top ten hold about 30%. The sample taken for sequencing was peripheral blood mononuclear cells. All receptors derive from a woman between 50 and 59 years old with T-cell large granular lymphocyte leukemia. Some clones in this sample may be carry-over from other donors' samples. The CDR3 runs from the conserved cysteine through the conserved F or W. The order of the fields is V gene, D gene, CDR3 length, clone size, J gene, CDR3 protein, CDR3 DNA. The D gene is left open where the match is weak. A clone size is listed for some rows: how often the clone was seen (once, few, many), or a class if it is expanded.

>TRBV19|TRBD1|15|-|TRBJ1-2
CASSFPGQRIGGYTF
TGTGCCAGTAGTTTTCCGGGACAGAGAATAGGGGGCTACACCTTC
>TRBV18|-|14|-|TRBJ2-7
CASSPPGTSYEQYF
TGTGCCAGCTCACCACCAGGGACCTCCTACGAGCAGTACTTC
>TRBV4-3|-|15|-|TRBJ2-1
CASSLYRARYNEQFF
TGCGCCAGCAGCCTTTACAGGGCGAGATACAATGAGCAGTTCTTC
>TRBV5-1|-|15|few|TRBJ2-1
CASSEGRALYNEQFF
TGCGCCAGCAGCGAAGGCAGGGCCTTATACAATGAGCAGTTCTTC
>TRBV10-3|-|14|-|TRBJ2-7
CATKRHDSSYEQYF
TGTGCCACCAAACGGCACGACAGCTCCTACGAGCAGTACTTC
>TRBV5-1|-|15|-|TRBJ1-5
CASSLGPGQEQPQHF
TGCGCCAGCAGCTTGGGTCCAGGGCAGGAACAGCCCCAGCATTTT
>TRBV27|TRBD2|16|-|TRBJ2-1
CASSAVRVAGVSEQFF
TGTGCCAGCAGTGCGGTGAGGGTAGCGGGAGTCAGTGAGCAGTTCTTC
>TRBV5-1|-|12|-|TRBJ2-7
CASSPPGYEQYF
TGCGCCAGCAGCCCACCCGGGTACGAGCAGTACTTC
>TRBV7-9|-|12|-|TRBJ2-7
CASSSRNHEQYF
TGTGCCAGCAGCTCCAGGAATCACGAGCAGTACTTC
>TRBV7-9|-|15|once|TRBJ2-4
CASSSAPLAKNIQYF
TGTGCCAGCAGCTCGGCACCCTTAGCCAAAAACATTCAGTACTTC